This section outlines one T cell receptor beta chain sequence together with its context. Its matching antigen is unknown. Profiling relied on immunoSEQ multiplex PCR, and the TCRdb table lists in-frame clones only, not all of them. Here the sample spans 84,000 or so clones, 75% to 90% being singletons. These data belong to a study of a mutant IDH1 vaccine in newly diagnosed glioma. Time point noted: week 47, end of study. Vaccination comprised doses that each held 300 ug of mutant IDH1 20-mer peptide, plus topical imiquimod. The donors had new WHO grade 3 or 4 astrocytomas; these were IDH1-mutant and ATRX-lost. Study findings and constraints: Pseudoprogression looked unconnected to shifts in top peripheral T cell clonotypes.

This CDR3 contains 12 residues. Germline assignment: CDR1 SGHRS and CDR2 YFSETQ. The V end lost 0 bases, the J end lost 6 bases, and 4 bases lay between the germline ends. J is TRBJ2-1 and V is TRBV5-1, with no clear D. This receptor was obtained from a man between 40 and 49 years old with glioma. The input for sequencing was PBMCs, taken from a glioma patient whose treatment included an IDH1 peptide vaccine. The CDR3 sequence is CASSLEGNEQFF. Here the CDR3 DNA reads TGCGCCAGCAGCTTGGAAGGCAATGAGCAGTTCTTC.